This T cell receptor (beta chain) came from a study of molecular identifiers for immune sequencing clone quantification. The CDR3 runs 15 residues. Study observations and caveats: Clones above 20 RNA copies held over 97% of effector molecules, under 1% in naive cells.

This clonotype was found a few times. What it binds is unknown. Bulk libraries came from a prior protocol with listed TCR primers. TCRdb called the PCR reads again in MiXCR, with one record for every CDR3 protein. Here the sample spans 460,000 or so distinct CDR3 sequences, about 25% being singletons. The sequence was obtained from a human donor in good health. Some libraries in this study had Jurkat cell RNA spiked in. This rearrangement joins TRBV21-1 to TRBJ2-7. TRBV21-1 is assigned pseudogene status. Source material: naive CD8+ T cells from blood, with Jurkat cell RNA spiked in. The subset is: FACS-sorted CD8+CD4-CCR7+CD45RA+ naive T cells. The CDR3 reads CASSKSQSQAYEQYF. The CDR3 DNA is TGTGCCAGCAGCAAATCACAGAGTCAGGCCTACGAGCAGTACTTC.